The clone carrying this T cell receptor (beta chain) has a handful of counts. Its antigen is undetermined. The sample originates from a study of blood T cells in healthy people across ages. Whole-study findings and limits: Roughly linear declines in TCR beta diversity per million T cells occurred with age. PBMCs that were unsorted prevented a conclusive naive versus antigen-experienced comparison.

A J-beta primer mix and a sample-barcoded 5' primer were used in a second PCR of about 7 to 12 cycles. Sequencing recovered at least 2.5 million CDR3-containing paired-end reads from each sample. TCRdb re-called the 5' RACE reads with MiXCR, one entry per CDR3 protein. The sample holds around 1,000,000 distinct CDR3 sequences, 25% seen once. The sample was also reused in another study, on T cells of mothers and their children.

Material for sequencing was blood. The sequence was collected from a girl aged 2 to 10 in good health.

The CDR3 DNA reads TGCAGTGCTGACCGAACGGATGAGCAGTTCTTC. Translated: CSADRTDEQFF. This chain uses TRBV20-1 with TRBJ2-7; D is unclear. The DNA end is more similar to TRBJ2-1, so the J call may be wrong. Germline V gene lookup returns CDR1 DFQATT and CDR2 SNEGSKA (reference sequence). This CDR3 contains 11 residues.